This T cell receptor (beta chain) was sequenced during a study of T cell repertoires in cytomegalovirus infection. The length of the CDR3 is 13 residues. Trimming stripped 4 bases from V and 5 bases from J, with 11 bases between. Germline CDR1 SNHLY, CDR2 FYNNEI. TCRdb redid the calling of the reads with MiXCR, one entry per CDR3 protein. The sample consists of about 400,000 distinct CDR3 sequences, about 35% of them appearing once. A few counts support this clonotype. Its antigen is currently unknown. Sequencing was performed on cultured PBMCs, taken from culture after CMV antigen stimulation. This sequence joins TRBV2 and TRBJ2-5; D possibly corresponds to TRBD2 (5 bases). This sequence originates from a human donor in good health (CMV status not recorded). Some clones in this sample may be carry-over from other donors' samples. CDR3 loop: CASSGTWVETQYF. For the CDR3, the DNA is TGTGCCAGCAGTGGGACTTGGGTGGAGACCCAGTACTTC.